This T cell receptor beta chain is drawn from a study of post-analysis software for immune sequencing data. Study in general: Both relapsing-remitting and secondary progressive multiple sclerosis featured among the disease courses, as did progressive-relapsing multiple sclerosis.

On this clonotype: The antigen is unknown.

cDNA libraries for TCR beta contained unique molecular identifiers. Each batch of roughly 0.95 to 10 million T cells produced roughly 500,000 cDNA molecules. TCRdb called the PCR reads again in MiXCR, with one record for every CDR3 protein. The data show 820,000 or so distinct CDR3 sequences, with roughly half seen just once and over 4% held by the top ten. Findings and caveats of the study: In patients, TRBV5-6, TRBV5-1 and TRBV20-1 belonged to roughly 5 TRBV segments found more frequently than in controls. Same-batch samples co-clustered strongly by F measure. For normalized Chao1 diversity, multiple sclerosis patients scored significantly lower than controls did.

From germline, CDR1 is MNHEY and CDR2 SVGAGI. The CDR3 covers 14 residues. Deletions cut 0 bases from V and 5 bases from J, with 10 bases between. The genes are TRBV6-5 and TRBJ2-5; D unresolved. Sample: blood. The receptor was isolated from a girl between 5 and 17 years old with multiple sclerosis. CDR3 coding DNA: TGTGCCAGCAGTTACTCGTCTAGTCGGGAGACCCAGTACTTC. Translated, it gives CASSYSSSRETQYF.